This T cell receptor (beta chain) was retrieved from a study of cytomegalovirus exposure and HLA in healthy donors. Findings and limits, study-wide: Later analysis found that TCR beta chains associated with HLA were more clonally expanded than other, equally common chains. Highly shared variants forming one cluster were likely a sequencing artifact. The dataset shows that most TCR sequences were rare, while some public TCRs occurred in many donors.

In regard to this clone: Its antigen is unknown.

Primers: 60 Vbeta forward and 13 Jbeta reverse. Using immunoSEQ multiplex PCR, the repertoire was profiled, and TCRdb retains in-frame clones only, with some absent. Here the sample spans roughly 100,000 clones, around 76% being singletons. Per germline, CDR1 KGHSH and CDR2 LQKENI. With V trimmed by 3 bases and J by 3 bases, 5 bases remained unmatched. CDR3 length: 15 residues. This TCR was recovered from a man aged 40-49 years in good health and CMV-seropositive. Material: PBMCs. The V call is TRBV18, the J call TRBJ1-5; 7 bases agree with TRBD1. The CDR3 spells CASSPRTGYNQPQHF. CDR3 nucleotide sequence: TGTGCCAGCTCACCGCGGACAGGTTACAATCAGCCCCAGCATTTT.